This record concerns one T cell receptor (beta chain) sequence. Adults between roughly 18 and 100 years of age took part from about 24 US areas. Donors were grouped by their self-reported clinical history. Germline CDR1 is LGHDT and CDR2 is YNNKEL (reference sequence). Trimming took 1 base from V and 9 from J, leaving 19 bases between them. This CDR3 comprises 15 residues. This entry belongs to a study of blood T cell repertoires in COVID-19. Study summary: From T cells, B-cell-depleted T cells, or PBMCs came the material, which was cDNA or gDNA.

Repertoires were generated with immunoSEQ multiplex PCR, while TCRdb's copy carries only in-frame clones and drops some. The sample shows roughly 180,000 clones, around four fifths of them seen only once. The TCR sequence derives from a woman aged 60 to 75 who had recovered from COVID-19. Specimen: PBMCs or T cells enriched from blood (not recorded which). The V call is TRBV3-1 (or the pseudogene TRBV3-2), the J call TRBJ2-7, with D possibly TRBD1 on 5 matching bases. The CDR3 DNA is TGTGCCAGCAGCCAAGTTGGCCTCCAGGGTATAGGGCAGTACTTC. It translates to CASSQVGLQGIGQYF.